Following are 17 T cell receptor beta chains from one sample sequenced in a study of PD-1 blockade in classical Hodgkin lymphoma. Specified time point: cycle 4 day 1 (C4D1), after five to seven weeks of nivolumab. Brentuximab vedotin exposure varied among the patients, all of whom had relapsed after autologous stem cell transplantation. Starting with thawed PBMCs, CD4+ T cells were purified by magnetic negative selection. Here immunoSEQ multiplex PCR was the method, and the copy in TCRdb shows in-frame clones only, minus some. The sample gives roughly 30,000 clones, roughly 80% of which show up once; approximately 0.65% is in the top ten. The specimen comprised CD4+ T cells from blood, sampled before the fourth cycle of nivolumab. These receptors came from a human donor with classical Hodgkin lymphoma.

In DNA form, the CDR3 reads TGTGCCAGCAGTTTCCAGGGACTAGCTGCGACCCAGTACTTC. Its protein product is CASSFQGLAATQYF. The chain recombines TRBV27 with TRBJ2-5, with 9 bases lining up with TRBD2. Germline V CDR1 and CDR2: MNHEY, SMNVEV (reference sequence). The CDR3 loop spans 14 amino acids. V gave up 3 bases and J gave up 7 bases; unmatched junction bases: 6.

The chain combines TRBV7-8 with TRBJ2-6, with 13 bases aligning to TRBD2. Germline V gene data show CDR1 as SGHVS and CDR2 as FQNEAQ. This CDR3 has 20 amino acids. The J segment lost 3 bases and the V segment lost 0 bases, leaving 8 bases of the junction unmatched. The CDR3 DNA sequence: TGTGCCAGCAGCTTAGCGCCACTAGCGGGGGGGTACTATGGGGCCAACGTCCTGACTTTC. Translating gives CASSLAPLAGGYYGANVLTF.

For the CDR3, the DNA is TGTGCCAGCAGTTACTCGTGGGATTTCAATCAGCCCCAGCATTTT. Its translation: CASSYSWDFNQPQHF. The V and J genes are TRBV6-5 and TRBJ1-5, with D uncertain. Between the trimmed V and J ends, which lost 0 bases and 3 bases, there was a span of 9 bases. Per the germline V gene, CDR1 is MNHEY and CDR2 is SVGAGI. This CDR3 contains 15 residues.

In this sample, this clone turned up a few times. The J gene is TRBJ1-2, the V gene TRBV14; D uncertain. The length of the CDR3 is 13 residues. The germline CDR1 and CDR2 sequences are SGHDN and FVKESK. Trimming took 0 bases from V and 7 from J, leaving 9 bases between them. The CDR3 DNA reads as TGTGCCAGCAGCCAAGATTATAGTCGTGGCTACACCTTC. Its protein is CASSQDYSRGYTF.

V usage is TRBV6-1 and J usage is TRBJ2-1; D possibly corresponds to TRBD1 (5 bases). The CDR3 length is 20 residues. The V end was cut by 0 bases, the J end by 4 bases, with 25 bases between. CDR1 and CDR2 (germline): MNHNS, SASEGT. The CDR3 nucleotides are TGTGCCAGCAGTGAAGCACCTTACAGGCCCCTCGCCCGATTGTACAATGAGCAGTTCTTC. Its protein is CASSEAPYRPLARLYNEQFF.

This clone was seen a handful of times. This rearrangement joins TRBV6-4 to TRBJ2-7; no definite D call. The CDR3 covers 14 residues. Germline loops: CDR1 MRHNA, CDR2 SNTAGT. Trimming removed 0 bases at V and 0 bases at J, with 6 bases between. Here the CDR3 DNA reads TGTGCCAGCAGTGACTCGGCCAGCTCCTACGAGCAGTACTTC. It encodes CASSDSASSYEQYF.

V usage is TRBV30 and J usage is TRBJ1-1; no clear D. Trimming left V 8 bases short and J 2 bases short, with 6 bases between. Germline CDR1 and CDR2: GTSNPN and SVGIG (reference sequence). This CDR3 is 10 amino acids long. CDR3 loop: CAGVNTEAFF. The CDR3 nucleotides read TGTGCCGGGGTAAACACTGAAGCTTTCTTT.

V gene TRBV5-1 combines with J gene TRBJ2-1; no clear D. The CDR3 is 13 amino acids. The V gene lost 5 bases and the J gene lost 4 bases, with 10 bases spanning the gap. Germline V gives CDR1 SGHRS, CDR2 YFSETQ. As DNA, the CDR3 is TGCGCCAGCAGGTTGAGGCAGTACAATGAGCAGTTCTTC. It specifies CASRLRQYNEQFF.

The CDR3 nucleotides read TGCGCCAGCAGCTTATTAGGAGGGGGAGACACCGGGGAGCTGTTTTTT. Encoded protein: CASSLLGGGDTGELFF. The chain combines TRBV5-1 with TRBJ2-2, with D perhaps being TRBD1 or TRBD2 (6 bases each). Per the germline V gene, CDR1 is SGHRS and CDR2 is YFSETQ. The CDR3 runs 16 residues. V was clipped by 2 bases and J by 3 bases, with 14 bases between them.

This chain uses TRBV2 with TRBJ1-1; TRBD1 agrees at 7 bases. Germline V lookup: CDR1 SNHLY, CDR2 FYNNEI. The CDR3 has 13 amino acids. Trimming at V came to 5 bases and at J to 6 bases, leaving 6 bases not matched to a gene. The CDR3 sequence: CASSKTGIPEAFF. The DNA for the CDR3 is TGTGCCAGCAGTAAGACAGGGATCCCTGAAGCTTTCTTT.

This clone was observed a single time. The rearrangement joins TRBV7-3 to TRBJ2-1; 9 bases align to TRBD2. The CDR3 runs 15 residues. CDR1 is SGHTA, CDR2 FQGTGA, per germline. V shed 1 base, J shed 8 bases, and the junction held 6 bases outside the gene matches. The CDR3 spells CASSLSGGEVDEQFF. For the CDR3, the DNA is TGTGCCAGCAGCTTAAGCGGGGGGGAAGTCGATGAGCAGTTCTTC. The variable domain in full, completed from reference TRBV7-3 and TRBJ2-1, reads GAGVSQTPSNKVTEKGKYVELRCDPISGHTALYWYRQSLGQGPEFLIYFQGTGAADDSGLPNDRFFAVRPEGSVSTLKIQRTERGDSAVYLCASSLSGGEVDEQFFGPGTRLTVL.

The rearrangement uses TRBV6-4 and TRBJ2-1; the D gene could be TRBD1 or TRBD2 (5 bases each). The CDR3 spans 14 residues. The V gene lost 5 bases and the J gene lost 11 bases, with 19 bases spanning the gap. Germline loops: CDR1 MRHNA, CDR2 SNTAGT. CDR3 coding DNA: TGTGCCAGCAGTCGCCAGGGAGAAGTCGACCAGCAGTTCTTC. This codes for CASSRQGEVDQQFF.

This sequence joins TRBV6-5 and TRBJ2-7; TRBD1 aligns across 7 bases. V shed 7 bases and J 4 bases; nucleotides not matched to a gene: 10. Germline V gene data show CDR1 as MNHEY and CDR2 as SVGAGI. This CDR3 is built from 14 residues. The CDR3 coding sequence is TGTGCCAGCAAAAAACGGGACAGCAAGTACGAGCAGTACTTC. Translating gives CASKKRDSKYEQYF.

The V call is TRBV7-9, the J call TRBJ1-4; D may be TRBD1 (6 bases). The CDR3 has 11 residues. The ends were cut back, 8 bases at V and 6 bases at J, with 7 bases in the middle. From germline, CDR1 is SEHNR and CDR2 FQNEAQ (reference sequence). The CDR3 DNA reads as TGTGCCAGCGGGGGCTATGAAAAACTGTTTTTT. This translates into CASGGYEKLFF.

This clone has only a few counts. The chain is built from TRBV19 and TRBJ1-6; no clear D gene. V was cut by 4 bases and J by 10 bases, with 11 bases left in between. Germline CDR1 is LNHDA and CDR2 is SQIVND (reference sequence). The CDR3 loop spans 13 amino acids. The CDR3 sequence is CASSSQMVSPLHF. For the CDR3, the DNA is TGTGCCAGTAGTAGCCAGATGGTCTCACCCCTCCACTTT.

The rearrangement joins TRBV5-1 to TRBJ1-2; 9 bases map to TRBD1. Unmatched junction bases numbered 9, after V lost 1 base and J lost 8 bases. Germline V gene lookup returns CDR1 SGHRS and CDR2 YFSETQ. The CDR3 extends over 15 amino acids. CDR3 sequence reads: CASSLLTDRGGGYTF. For the CDR3, the DNA is TGCGCCAGCAGCTTGCTCACGGACAGGGGTGGCGGCTACACCTTC.

The rearrangement links TRBV11-3 to TRBJ2-2; tentative D call: TRBD1 (5 bases). CDR1 SGHNT and CDR2 YENEEA come from the germline V gene. The CDR3 is 12 amino acids. Trimming left V 5 bases short and J 8 bases short, with 9 bases between. The CDR3 sequence: CASSPRTGELFF. Written as DNA, the CDR3 is TGTGCCAGCAGCCCACGGACAGGGGAGCTGTTTTTT.